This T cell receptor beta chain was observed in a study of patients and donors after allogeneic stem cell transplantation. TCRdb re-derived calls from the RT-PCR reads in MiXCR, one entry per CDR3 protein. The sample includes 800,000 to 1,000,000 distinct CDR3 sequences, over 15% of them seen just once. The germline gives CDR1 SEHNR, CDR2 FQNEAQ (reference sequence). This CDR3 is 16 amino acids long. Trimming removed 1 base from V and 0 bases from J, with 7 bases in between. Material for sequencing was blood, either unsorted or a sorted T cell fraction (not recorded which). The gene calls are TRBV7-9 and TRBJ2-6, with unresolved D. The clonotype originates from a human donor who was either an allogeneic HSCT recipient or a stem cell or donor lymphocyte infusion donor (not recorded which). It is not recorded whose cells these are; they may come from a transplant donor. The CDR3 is CASSLGRISGANVLTF. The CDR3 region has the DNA TGTGCCAGCAGCTTAGGGCGGATCTCTGGGGCCAACGTCCTGACTTTC.